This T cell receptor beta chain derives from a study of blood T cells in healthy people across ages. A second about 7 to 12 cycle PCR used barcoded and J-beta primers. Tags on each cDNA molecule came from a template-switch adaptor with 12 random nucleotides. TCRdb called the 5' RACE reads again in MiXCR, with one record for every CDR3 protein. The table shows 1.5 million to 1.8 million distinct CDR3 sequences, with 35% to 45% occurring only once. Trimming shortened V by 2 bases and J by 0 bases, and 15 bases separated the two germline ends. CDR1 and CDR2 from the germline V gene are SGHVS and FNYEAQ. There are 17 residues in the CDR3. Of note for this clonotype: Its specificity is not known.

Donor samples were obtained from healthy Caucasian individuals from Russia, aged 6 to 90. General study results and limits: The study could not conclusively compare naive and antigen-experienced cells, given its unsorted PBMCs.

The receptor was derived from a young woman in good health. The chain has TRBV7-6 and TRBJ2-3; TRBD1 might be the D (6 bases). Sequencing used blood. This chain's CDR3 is CASSLSTGITSTDTQYF. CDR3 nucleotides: TGTGCCAGCAGCTTATCCACAGGGATCACTAGCACAGATACGCAGTATTTT.